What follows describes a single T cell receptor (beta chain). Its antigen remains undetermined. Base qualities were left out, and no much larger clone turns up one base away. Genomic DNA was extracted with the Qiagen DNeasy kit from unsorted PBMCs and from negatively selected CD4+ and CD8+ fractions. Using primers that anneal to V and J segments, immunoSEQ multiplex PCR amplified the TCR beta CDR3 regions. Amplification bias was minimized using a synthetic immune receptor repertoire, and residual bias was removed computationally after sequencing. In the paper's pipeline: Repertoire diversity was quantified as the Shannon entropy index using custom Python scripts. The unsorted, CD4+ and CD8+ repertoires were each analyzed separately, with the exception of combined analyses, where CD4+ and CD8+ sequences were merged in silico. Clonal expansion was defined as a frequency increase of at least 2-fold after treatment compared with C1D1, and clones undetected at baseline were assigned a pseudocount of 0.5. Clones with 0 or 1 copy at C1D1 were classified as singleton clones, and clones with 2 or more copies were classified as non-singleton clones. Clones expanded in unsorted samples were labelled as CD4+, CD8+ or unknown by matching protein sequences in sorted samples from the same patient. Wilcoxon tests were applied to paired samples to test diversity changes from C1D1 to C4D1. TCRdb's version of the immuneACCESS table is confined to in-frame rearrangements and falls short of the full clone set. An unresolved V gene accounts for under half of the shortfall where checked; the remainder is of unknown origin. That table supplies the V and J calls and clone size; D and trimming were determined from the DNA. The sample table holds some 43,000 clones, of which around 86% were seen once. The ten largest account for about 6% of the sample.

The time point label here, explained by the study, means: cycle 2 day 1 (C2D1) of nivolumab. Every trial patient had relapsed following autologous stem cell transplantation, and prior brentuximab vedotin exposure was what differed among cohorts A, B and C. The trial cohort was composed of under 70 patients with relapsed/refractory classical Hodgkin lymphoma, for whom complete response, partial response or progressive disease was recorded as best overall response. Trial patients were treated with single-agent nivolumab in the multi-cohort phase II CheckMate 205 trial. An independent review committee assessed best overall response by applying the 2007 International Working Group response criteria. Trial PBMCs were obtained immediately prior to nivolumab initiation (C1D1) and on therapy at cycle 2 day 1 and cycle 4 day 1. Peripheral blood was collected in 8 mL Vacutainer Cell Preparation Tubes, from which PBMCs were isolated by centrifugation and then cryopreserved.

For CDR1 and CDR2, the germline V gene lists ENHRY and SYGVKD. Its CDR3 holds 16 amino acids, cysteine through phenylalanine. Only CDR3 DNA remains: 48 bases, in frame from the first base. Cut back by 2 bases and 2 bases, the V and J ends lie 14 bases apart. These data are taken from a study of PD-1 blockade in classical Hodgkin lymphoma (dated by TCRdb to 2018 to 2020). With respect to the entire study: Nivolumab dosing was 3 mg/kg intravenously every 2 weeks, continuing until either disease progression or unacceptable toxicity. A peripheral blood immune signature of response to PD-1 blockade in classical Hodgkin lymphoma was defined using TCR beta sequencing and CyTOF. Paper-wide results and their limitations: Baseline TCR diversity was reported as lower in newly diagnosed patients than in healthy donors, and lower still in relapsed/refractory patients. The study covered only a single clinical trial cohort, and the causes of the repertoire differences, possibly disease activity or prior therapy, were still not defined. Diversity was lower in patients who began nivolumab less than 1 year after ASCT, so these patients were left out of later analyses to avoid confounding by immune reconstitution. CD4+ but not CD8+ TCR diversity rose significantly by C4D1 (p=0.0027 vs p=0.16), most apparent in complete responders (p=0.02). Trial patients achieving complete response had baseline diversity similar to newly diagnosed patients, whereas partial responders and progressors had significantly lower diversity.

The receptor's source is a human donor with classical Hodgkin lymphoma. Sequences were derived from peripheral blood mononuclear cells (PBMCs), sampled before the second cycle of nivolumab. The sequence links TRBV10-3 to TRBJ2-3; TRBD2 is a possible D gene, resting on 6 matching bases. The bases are TGTGCCATCAGTGAGAGGGAGGCGACTTACACAGATACGCAGTATTTT. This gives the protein CAISEREATYTDTQYF.